This entry features one T cell receptor (beta chain) sequence. TCRdb's table, derived via immunoSEQ multiplex PCR, lists solely in-frame clones and lacks some. The data hold approximately 120,000 clones, with roughly 69% observed a single time. This sample is part of a study of blood T cell repertoires in COVID-19. V lost 2 bases and J lost 4; bases outside the gene matches: 3. The germline V gene has CDR1 LNHDA and CDR2 SQIVND (reference sequence). The CDR3 contains 15 residues. Sequenced: peripheral blood. The clonotype originates from a woman between 65 and 79 years old with acute or convalescent COVID-19. This chain links TRBV19 with TRBJ2-5; 11 positions agree with TRBD2. CDR3 sequence reads: CASSISSGGLETQYF. The CDR3 nucleotides read TGTGCCAGTAGTATATCTAGCGGGGGGTTAGAGACCCAGTACTTC.